This T cell receptor (beta chain) was captured in a study of T cells in Graves' hyperthyroidism and ophthalmopathy. There were TCR beta CDR3 regions amplified from RNA transcripts. The TCR CDR3 first-round RT-PCR relied on the HTBI primer set. TCRdb recomputed calls from the multiplex PCR reads with MiXCR, one row per CDR3 protein. This table holds roughly 380,000 distinct CDR3 sequences, roughly 13% found once. The CDR3 extends over 17 amino acids. Trimming cost V 7 bases and J 4 bases; bases outside gene matches: 10. This chain uses TRBV12-3 or TRBV12-4 with TRBJ2-5; 15 nucleotides match TRBD2. The sequenced material came from blood. The sequence came from a woman between 18 and 29 years old with Graves' hyperthyroidism. CDR3 amino acids: CASKPGLAGGPGETQYF. In DNA form, the CDR3 reads TGTGCCAGCAAACCAGGACTAGCGGGAGGGCCCGGAGAGACCCAGTACTTC.